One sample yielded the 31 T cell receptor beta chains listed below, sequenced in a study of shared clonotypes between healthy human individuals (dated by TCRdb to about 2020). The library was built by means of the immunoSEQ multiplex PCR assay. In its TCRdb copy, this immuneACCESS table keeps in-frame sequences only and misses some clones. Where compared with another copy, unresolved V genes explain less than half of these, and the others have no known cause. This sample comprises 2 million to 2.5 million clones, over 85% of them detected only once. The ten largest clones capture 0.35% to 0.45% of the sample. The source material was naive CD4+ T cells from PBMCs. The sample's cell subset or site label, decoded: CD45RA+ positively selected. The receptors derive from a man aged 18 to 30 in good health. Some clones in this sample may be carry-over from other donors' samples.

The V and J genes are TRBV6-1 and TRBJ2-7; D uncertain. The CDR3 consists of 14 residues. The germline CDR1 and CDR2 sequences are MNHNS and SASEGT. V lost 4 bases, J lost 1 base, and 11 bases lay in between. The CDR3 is CASSGTLKSYEQYF. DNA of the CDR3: TGTGCCAGCAGTGGGACCTTGAAGTCCTACGAGCAGTACTTC.

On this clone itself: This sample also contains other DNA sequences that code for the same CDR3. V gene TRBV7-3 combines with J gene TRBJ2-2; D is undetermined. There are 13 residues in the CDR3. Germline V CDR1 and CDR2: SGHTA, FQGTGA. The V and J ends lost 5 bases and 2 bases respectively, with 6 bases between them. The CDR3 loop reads CASSTTNTGELFF. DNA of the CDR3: TGTGCCAGCAGCACTACTAACACCGGGGAGCTGTTTTTT.

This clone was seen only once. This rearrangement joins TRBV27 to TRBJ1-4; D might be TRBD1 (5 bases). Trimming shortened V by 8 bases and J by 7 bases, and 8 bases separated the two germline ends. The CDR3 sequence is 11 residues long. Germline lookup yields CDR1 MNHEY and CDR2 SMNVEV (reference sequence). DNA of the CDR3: TGTGCCAGCGGGGGTGGTGAAAAACTGTTTTTT. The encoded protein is CASGGGEKLFF.

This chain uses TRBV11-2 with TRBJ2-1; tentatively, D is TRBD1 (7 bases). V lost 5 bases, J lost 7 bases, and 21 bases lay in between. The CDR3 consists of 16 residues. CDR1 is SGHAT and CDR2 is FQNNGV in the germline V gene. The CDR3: CASSRPHRRGRNEQFF. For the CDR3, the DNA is TGTGCCAGCAGCCGACCCCATCGGAGGGGGCGAAATGAGCAGTTCTTC.

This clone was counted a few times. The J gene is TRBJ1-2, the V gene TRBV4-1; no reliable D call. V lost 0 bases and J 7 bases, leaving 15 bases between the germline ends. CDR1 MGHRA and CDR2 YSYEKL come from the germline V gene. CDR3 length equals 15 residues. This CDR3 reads CASSQDRNLRFGYTF. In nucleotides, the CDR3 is TGCGCCAGCAGCCAAGACAGGAATCTACGGTTTGGCTACACCTTC.

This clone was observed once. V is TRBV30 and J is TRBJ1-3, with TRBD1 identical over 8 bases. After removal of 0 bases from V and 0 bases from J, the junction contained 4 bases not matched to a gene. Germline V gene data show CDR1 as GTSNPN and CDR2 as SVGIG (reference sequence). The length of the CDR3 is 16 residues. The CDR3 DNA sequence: TGTGCCTGGAGTGTTTTAGGACAGGGCTCTGGAAACACCATATATTTT. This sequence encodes CAWSVLGQGSGNTIYF. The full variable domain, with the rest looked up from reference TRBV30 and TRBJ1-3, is SQTIHQWPATLVQPVGSPLSLECTVEGTSNPNLYWYRQAAGRGLQLLFYSVGIGQISSEVPQNLSASRPQDRQFILSSKKLLLSDSGFYLCAWSVLGQGSGNTIYFGEGSWLTVV.

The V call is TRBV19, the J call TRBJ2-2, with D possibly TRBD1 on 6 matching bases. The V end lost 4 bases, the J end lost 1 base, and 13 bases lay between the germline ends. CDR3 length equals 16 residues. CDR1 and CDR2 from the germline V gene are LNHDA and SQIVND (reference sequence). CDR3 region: CASSTSGHLNTGELFF. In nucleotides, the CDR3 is TGTGCCAGTAGTACCTCGGGACACCTGAACACCGGGGAGCTGTTTTTT.

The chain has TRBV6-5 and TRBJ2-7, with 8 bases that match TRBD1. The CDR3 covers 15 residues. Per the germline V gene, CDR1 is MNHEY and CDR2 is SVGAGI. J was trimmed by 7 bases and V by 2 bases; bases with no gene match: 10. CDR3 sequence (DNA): TGTGCCAGCAGTTACCCGCAGGGGGCGCTTAGGGAGCAGTACTTC. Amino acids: CASSYPQGALREQYF.

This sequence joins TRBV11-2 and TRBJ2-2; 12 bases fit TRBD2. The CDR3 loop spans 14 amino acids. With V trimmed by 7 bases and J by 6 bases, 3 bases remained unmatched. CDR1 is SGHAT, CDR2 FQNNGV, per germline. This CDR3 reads CASTLAGGPGELFF. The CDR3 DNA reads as TGTGCCAGCACGCTAGCGGGAGGGCCCGGGGAGCTGTTTTTT.

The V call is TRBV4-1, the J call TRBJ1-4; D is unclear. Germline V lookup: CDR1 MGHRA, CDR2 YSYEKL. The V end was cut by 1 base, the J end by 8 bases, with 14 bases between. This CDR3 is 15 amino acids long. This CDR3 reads CASSQVGAGGEKLFF. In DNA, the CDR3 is TGCGCCAGCAGCCAAGTCGGTGCGGGCGGGGAAAAACTGTTTTTT.

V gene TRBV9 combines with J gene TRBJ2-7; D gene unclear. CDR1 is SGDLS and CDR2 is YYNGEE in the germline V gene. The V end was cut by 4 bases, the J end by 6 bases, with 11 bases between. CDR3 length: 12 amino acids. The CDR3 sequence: CASSPLSPEQYF. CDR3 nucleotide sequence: TGTGCCAGCAGCCCGCTATCCCCCGAGCAGTACTTC.

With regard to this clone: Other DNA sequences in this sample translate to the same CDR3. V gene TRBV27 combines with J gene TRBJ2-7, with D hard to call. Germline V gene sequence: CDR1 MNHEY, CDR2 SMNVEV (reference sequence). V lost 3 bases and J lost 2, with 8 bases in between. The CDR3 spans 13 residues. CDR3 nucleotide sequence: TGTGCCAGCAGTTTCGGGCGGACCTACGAGCAGTACTTC. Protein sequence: CASSFGRTYEQYF.

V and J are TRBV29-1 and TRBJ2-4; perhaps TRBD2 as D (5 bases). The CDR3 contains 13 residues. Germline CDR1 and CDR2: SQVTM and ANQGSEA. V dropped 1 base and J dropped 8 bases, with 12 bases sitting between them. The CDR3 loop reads CSVEGLAGHIQYF. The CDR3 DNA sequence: TGCAGCGTTGAAGGGCTAGCAGGCCACATTCAGTACTTC.

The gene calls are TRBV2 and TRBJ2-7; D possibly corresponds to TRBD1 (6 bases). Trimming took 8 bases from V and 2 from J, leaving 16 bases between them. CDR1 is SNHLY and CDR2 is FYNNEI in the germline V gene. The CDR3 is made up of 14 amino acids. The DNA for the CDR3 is TGTGCCAGCTCTGGGGCAGGGGCTACCTACGAGCAGTACTTC. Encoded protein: CASSGAGATYEQYF.

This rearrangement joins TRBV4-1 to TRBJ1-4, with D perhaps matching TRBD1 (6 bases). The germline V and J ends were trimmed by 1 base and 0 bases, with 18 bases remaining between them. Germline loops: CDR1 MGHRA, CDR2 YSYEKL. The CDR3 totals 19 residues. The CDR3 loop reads CASSQAGVEGGATNEKLFF. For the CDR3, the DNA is TGCGCCAGCAGCCAAGCTGGAGTTGAGGGGGGGGCAACTAATGAAAAACTGTTTTTT.

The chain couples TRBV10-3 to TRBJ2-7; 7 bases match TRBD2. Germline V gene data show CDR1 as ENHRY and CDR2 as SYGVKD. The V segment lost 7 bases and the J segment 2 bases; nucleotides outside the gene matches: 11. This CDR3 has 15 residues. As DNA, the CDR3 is TGTGCCATCATGCCCGGGGAGGGTAAACCCTACGAGCAGTACTTC. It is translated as CAIMPGEGKPYEQYF.

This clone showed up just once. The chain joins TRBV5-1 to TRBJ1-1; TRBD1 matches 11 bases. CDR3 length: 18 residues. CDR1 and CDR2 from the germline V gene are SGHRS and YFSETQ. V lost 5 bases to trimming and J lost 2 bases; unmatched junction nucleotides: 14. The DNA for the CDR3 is TGCGCCAGCAGTTCCACCGTGGGACAGGGGGGTTACAACACTGAAGCTTTCTTT. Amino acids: CASSSTVGQGGYNTEAFF.

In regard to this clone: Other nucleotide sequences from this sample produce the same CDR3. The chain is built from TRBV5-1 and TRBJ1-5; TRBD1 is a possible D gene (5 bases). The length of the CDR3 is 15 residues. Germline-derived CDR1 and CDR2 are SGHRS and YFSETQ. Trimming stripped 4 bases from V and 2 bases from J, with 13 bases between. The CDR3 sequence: CASSPVGGGNQPQHF. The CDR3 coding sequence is TGCGCCAGCAGCCCGGTTGGAGGGGGCAATCAGCCCCAGCATTTT.

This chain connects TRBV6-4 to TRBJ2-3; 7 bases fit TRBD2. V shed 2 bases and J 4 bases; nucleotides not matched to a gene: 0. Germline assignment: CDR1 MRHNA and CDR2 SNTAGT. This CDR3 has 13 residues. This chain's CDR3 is CASSDRGADTQYF. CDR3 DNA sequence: TGTGCCAGCAGTGACCGGGGGGCAGATACGCAGTATTTT.

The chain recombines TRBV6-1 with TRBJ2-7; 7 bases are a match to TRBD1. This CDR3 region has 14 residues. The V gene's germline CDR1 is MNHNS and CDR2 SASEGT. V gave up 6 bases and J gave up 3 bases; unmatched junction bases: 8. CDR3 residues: CASRGTVASYEQYF. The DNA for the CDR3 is TGTGCCAGCAGGGGGACAGTCGCCAGCTACGAGCAGTACTTC.

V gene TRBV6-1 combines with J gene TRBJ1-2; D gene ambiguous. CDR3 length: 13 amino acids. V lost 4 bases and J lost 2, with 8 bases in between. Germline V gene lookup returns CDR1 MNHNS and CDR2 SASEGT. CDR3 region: CASSVGTNYGYTF. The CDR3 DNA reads TGTGCCAGCAGTGTAGGCACCAACTATGGCTACACCTTC.

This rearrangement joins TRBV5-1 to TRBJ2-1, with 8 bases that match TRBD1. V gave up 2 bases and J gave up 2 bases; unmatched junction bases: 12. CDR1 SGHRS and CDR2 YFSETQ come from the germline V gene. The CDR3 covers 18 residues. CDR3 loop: CASSFPGQVTTTYNEQFF. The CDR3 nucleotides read TGCGCCAGCAGCTTCCCGGGACAGGTAACTACCACCTACAATGAGCAGTTCTTC.

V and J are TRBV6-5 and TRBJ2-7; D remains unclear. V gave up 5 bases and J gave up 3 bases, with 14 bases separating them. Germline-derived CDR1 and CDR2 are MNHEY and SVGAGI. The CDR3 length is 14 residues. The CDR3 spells CASSRTVEVYEQYF. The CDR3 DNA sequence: TGTGCCAGCAGTCGGACCGTGGAAGTCTACGAGCAGTACTTC.

CDR3 DNA sequence: TGTGCCAGCAGCCCCATTGACCCCCGCACCTATACCCGATCCTACGAGCAGTACTTC. It is translated as CASSPIDPRTYTRSYEQYF. V usage is TRBV7-9 and J usage is TRBJ2-7; no firm D call. With 5 bases removed from V and 1 base from J, the gap between germline ends came to 27 bases. This CDR3 has 19 amino acids. Germline CDR1 and CDR2: SEHNR and FQNEAQ (reference sequence).

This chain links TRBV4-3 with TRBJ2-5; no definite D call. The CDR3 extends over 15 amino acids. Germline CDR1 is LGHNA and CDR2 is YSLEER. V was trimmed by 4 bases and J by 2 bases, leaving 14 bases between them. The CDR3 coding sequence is TGCGCCAGCAGCCGCATGGTGTCTCGGCAAGAGACCCAGTACTTC. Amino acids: CASSRMVSRQETQYF.

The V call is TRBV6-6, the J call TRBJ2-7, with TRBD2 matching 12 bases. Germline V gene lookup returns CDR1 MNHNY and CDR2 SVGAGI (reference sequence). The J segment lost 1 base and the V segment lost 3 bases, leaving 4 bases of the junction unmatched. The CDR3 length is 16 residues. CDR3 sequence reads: CASSYSGLAGSYEQYF. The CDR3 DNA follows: TGTGCCAGCAGTTATTCCGGACTAGCGGGATCCTACGAGCAGTACTTC.

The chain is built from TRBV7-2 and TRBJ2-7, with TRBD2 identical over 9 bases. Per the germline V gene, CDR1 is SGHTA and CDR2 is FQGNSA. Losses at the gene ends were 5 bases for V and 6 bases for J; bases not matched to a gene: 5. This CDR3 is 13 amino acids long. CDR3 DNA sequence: TGTGCCAGCAGCCCGGGACTAGCCCTCGAGCAGTACTTC. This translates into CASSPGLALEQYF.

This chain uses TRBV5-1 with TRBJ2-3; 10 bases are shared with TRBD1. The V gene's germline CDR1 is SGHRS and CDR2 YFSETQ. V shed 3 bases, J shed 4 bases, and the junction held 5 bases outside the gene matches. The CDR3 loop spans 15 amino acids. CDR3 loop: CASSSEDRGADTQYF. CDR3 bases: TGCGCCAGCAGCTCCGAGGACAGGGGGGCAGATACGCAGTATTTT.

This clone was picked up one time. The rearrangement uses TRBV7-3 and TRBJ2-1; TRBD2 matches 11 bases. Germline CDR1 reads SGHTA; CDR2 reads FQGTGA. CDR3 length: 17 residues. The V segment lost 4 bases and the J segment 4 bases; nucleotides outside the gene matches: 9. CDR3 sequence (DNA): TGTGCCAGCAGCTATAATAATCTAGCGGGGGGTTACAATGAGCAGTTCTTC. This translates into CASSYNNLAGGYNEQFF.

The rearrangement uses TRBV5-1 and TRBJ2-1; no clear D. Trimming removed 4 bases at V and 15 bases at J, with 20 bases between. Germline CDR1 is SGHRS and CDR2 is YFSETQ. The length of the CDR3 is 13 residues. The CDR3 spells CASSETWLGDLFF. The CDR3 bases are TGCGCCAGCAGCGAGACCTGGTTGGGCGATCTGTTCTTC.

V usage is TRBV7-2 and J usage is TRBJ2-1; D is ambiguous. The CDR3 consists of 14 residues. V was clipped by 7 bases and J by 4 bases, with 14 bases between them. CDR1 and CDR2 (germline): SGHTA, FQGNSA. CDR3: CASTTSEPYNEQFF. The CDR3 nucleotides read TGTGCCAGCACTACCAGCGAGCCTTACAATGAGCAGTTCTTC. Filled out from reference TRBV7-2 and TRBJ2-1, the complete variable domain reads GAGVSQSPSNKVTEKGKDVELRCDPISGHTALYWYRQSLGQGLEFLIYFQGNSAPDKSGLPSDRFSAERTGGSVSTLTIQRTQQEDSAVYLCASTTSEPYNEQFFGPGTRLTVL.